These 28 T cell receptor beta chains originate from one sample sequenced in a study of T cell changes during pregnancy in multiple sclerosis. Here immunoSEQ multiplex PCR was the method, and the copy in TCRdb shows in-frame clones only, minus some. This sample has 75,000 to 85,000 clones; 90% to 95% occur once, and the top ten carry approximately 2.4%. The specimen comprised peripheral blood, sampled in the second trimester of pregnancy. These receptors were obtained from a female donor with multiple sclerosis, enrolled in a pregnancy study.

The V call is TRBV10-3, the J call TRBJ2-7; a possible D gene is TRBD2 (6 bases). Per the germline V gene, CDR1 is ENHRY and CDR2 is SYGVKD. This CDR3 contains 14 residues. V was clipped by 6 bases and J by 1 base, with 13 bases between them. CDR3: CAISAGTASYEQYF. CDR3 nucleotide sequence: TGTGCCATCAGCGCCGGGACTGCTTCCTACGAGCAGTACTTC.

The chain joins TRBV9 to TRBJ2-1, with D possibly matching TRBD2 (7 bases). The CDR3 sequence is 15 residues long. CDR1 is SGDLS and CDR2 is YYNGEE in the germline V gene. The V gene lost 3 bases and the J gene lost 6 bases, with 16 bases spanning the gap. The CDR3 spells CASSAYWGGLNEQFF. The DNA for the CDR3 is TGTGCCAGCAGCGCCTATTGGGGGGGCCTCAATGAGCAGTTCTTC.

The rearrangement uses TRBV6-6 and TRBJ2-7, with D uncertain. Germline V lookup: CDR1 MNHNY, CDR2 SVGAGI (reference sequence). This CDR3 has 14 residues. Trimming left V 3 bases short and J 0 bases short, with 9 bases between. CDR3 in DNA: TGTGCCAGCAGTTATACCCGGAGCTCCTACGAGCAGTACTTC. Amino acid sequence: CASSYTRSSYEQYF.

The gene calls are TRBV25-1 and TRBJ1-2, with a possible D match to TRBD1 (5 bases). There are 15 residues in the CDR3. Trimming left V 1 base short and J 4 bases short, with 13 bases between. Germline V lookup: CDR1 MGHDK, CDR2 SYGVNS. This chain's CDR3 is CASSESLGGGYGYTF. CDR3 nucleotide sequence: TGTGCCAGCAGTGAATCTTTGGGGGGTGGCTATGGCTACACCTTC.

The V gene is TRBV6-1, the J gene TRBJ2-7; no definite D call. The V end was cut by 4 bases, the J end by 3 bases, with 7 bases between. Germline CDR1 is MNHNS and CDR2 is SASEGT. CDR3 length equals 12 residues. CDR3 sequence reads: CASSARYYEQYF. For the CDR3, the DNA is TGTGCCAGCAGTGCCAGATACTACGAGCAGTACTTC.

J is TRBJ2-2 and V is TRBV7-3; D ambiguous. Germline V lookup: CDR1 SGHTA, CDR2 FQGTGA. This CDR3 is built from 13 residues. V shed 6 bases and J shed 0 bases, with 5 bases lying between them. CDR3 nucleotide sequence: TGTGCCAGCAGTTCAGCGAACACCGGGGAGCTGTTTTTT. Amino acids: CASSSANTGELFF.

Turning to this clone: The junction shows a germline mismatch at one end, possibly a read error. This chain connects TRBV7-9 to TRBJ1-2; D is possibly TRBD1 (6 bases). CDR1 SEHNR and CDR2 FQNEAQ come from the germline V gene (reference sequence). The CDR3 runs to 11 residues. In DNA form, the CDR3 reads TGTGCCAGCAGCGCTCGGGACACCCCTAGATTC. Amino acids: CASSARDTPRF.

This chain links TRBV19 with TRBJ2-5; 9 nucleotides match TRBD1. CDR3 length: 13 amino acids. V trimming: 5 bases; J trimming: 2 bases; junction bases outside the gene matches: 0. Per the germline V gene, CDR1 is LNHDA and CDR2 is SQIVND (reference sequence). CDR3 loop: CASSGTGQETQYF. In DNA form, the CDR3 reads TGTGCCAGTAGTGGGACAGGGCAAGAGACCCAGTACTTC.

This rearrangement joins TRBV5-1 to TRBJ2-4; 7 positions agree with TRBD1. The germline V gene encodes CDR1 SGHRS and CDR2 YFSETQ. V trimming: 3 bases; J trimming: 8 bases; junction bases outside the gene matches: 8. The length of the CDR3 is 14 residues. DNA for the CDR3: TGCGCCAGCAGCTCCGACAGGGATGGGGACATTCAGTACTTC. It yields the protein CASSSDRDGDIQYF.

The CDR3 sequence: CASSLQGGGEAFF. In nucleotides, the CDR3 is TGTGCCAGCAGTTTACAGGGAGGGGGGGAAGCTTTCTTT. The chain combines TRBV5-8 with TRBJ1-1; D is possibly TRBD1 (6 bases). CDR1 and CDR2 (germline): SGHTS, YDEGEE. V lost 5 bases and J 8 bases, leaving 16 bases between the germline ends. This CDR3 is 13 amino acids long. The full variable domain, rest sourced from reference TRBV5-8 and TRBJ1-1, is EAGVTQSPTHLIKTRGQQATLRCSPISGHTSVYWYQQALGLGLQFLLWYDEGEERNRGNFPPRFSGRQFPNYSSELNVNALELEDSALYLCASSLQGGGEAFFGQGTRLTVV.

V and J are TRBV5-6 and TRBJ2-3; D is unresolved. The CDR3 loop spans 13 amino acids. V shed 4 bases and J shed 1 base, with 7 bases lying between them. The germline CDR1 and CDR2 sequences are SGHDT and YYEEEE. The CDR3 spells CASSHGRTDTQYF. In DNA, the CDR3 is TGTGCCAGCAGCCATGGGCGCACAGATACGCAGTATTTT.

V is TRBV28 and J is TRBJ1-2, with D tentatively TRBD1 (5 bases). The germline V gene has CDR1 MDHEN and CDR2 SYDVKM. The CDR3 loop spans 15 amino acids. The V end lost 5 bases, the J end lost 8 bases, and 21 bases lay between the germline ends. As DNA, the CDR3 is TGTGCCAGCAGTCCCCCATCTCCGGGGGTGGGCGGCTACACCTTC. Translated, it gives CASSPPSPGVGGYTF.

The chain combines TRBV9 with TRBJ2-5; D possibly corresponds to TRBD2 (5 bases). The CDR3 totals 14 residues. Germline V gives CDR1 SGDLS, CDR2 YYNGEE. Between the trimmed V and J ends, which lost 4 bases and 5 bases, there was a span of 15 bases. CDR3 sequence reads: CASSPTGDPETQYF. As DNA, the CDR3 is TGTGCCAGCAGCCCTACCGGGGATCCGGAGACCCAGTACTTC.

This chain connects TRBV5-4 to TRBJ2-5; 12 nucleotides match TRBD2. The CDR3 totals 17 residues. The V gene end was trimmed by 0 bases and the J gene end by 3 bases; junction bases not matched to a gene: 6. CDR1 SGHNT and CDR2 YYREEE come from the germline V gene (reference sequence). The CDR3 DNA is TGTGCCAGCAGCTTGGCTGGGCTAGCGGGGGGGGAAGAGACCCAGTACTTC. Translating gives CASSLAGLAGGEETQYF.

The rearrangement joins TRBV20-1 to TRBJ2-7; the match to TRBD2 covers 7 bases. Losses at the gene ends were 6 bases for V and 6 bases for J; bases not matched to a gene: 5. The CDR3 spans 11 residues. Germline CDR1 and CDR2: DFQATT and SNEGSKA (reference sequence). The CDR3 bases are TGCAGTGCGTCTACTAGCGTCGAGCAGTACTTC. Amino acids: CSASTSVEQYF.

Here the CDR3 DNA reads TGTGCCAGCATACTCGCCTACGAGCAGTACTTC. Translation: CASILAYEQYF. The chain couples TRBV2 to TRBJ2-7; no reliable D call. The germline V and J ends were trimmed by 7 bases and 2 bases, with 6 bases remaining between them. In germline, CDR1 is SNHLY, CDR2 FYNNEI. CDR3 length equals 11 residues. The full variable domain, rest sourced from reference TRBV2 and TRBJ2-7, is EPEVTQTPSHQVTQMGQEVILRCVPISNHLYFYWYRQILGQKVEFLVSFYNNEISEKSEIFDDQFSVERPDGSNFTLKIRSTKLEDSAMYFCASILAYEQYFGPGTRLTVT.

The rearrangement joins TRBV10-2 to TRBJ2-5; 8 bases map to TRBD1. After removal of 2 bases from V and 3 bases from J, the junction contained 11 bases not matched to a gene. Germline CDR1 is WSHSY and CDR2 is SAAADI. The CDR3 totals 17 residues. The CDR3 protein is CASSETASDRGKETQYF. The DNA for the CDR3 is TGCGCCAGCAGTGAGACGGCCTCCGACAGGGGAAAAGAGACCCAGTACTTC.

The J gene is TRBJ2-1, the V gene TRBV6-6; a possible D gene is TRBD2 (5 bases). Per the germline V gene, CDR1 is MNHNY and CDR2 is SVGAGI (reference sequence). The V end lost 7 bases, the J end lost 10 bases, and 11 bases lay between the germline ends. The CDR3 runs 11 residues. CDR3 sequence (DNA): TGTGCCAGCACGCTCGGCGGGGAGCAGTTCTTC. Amino acid sequence: CASTLGGEQFF.

The rearrangement joins TRBV7-9 to TRBJ1-1, with 9 bases matching TRBD1. J lost 3 bases, V lost 5 bases, and 13 bases had no gene match. Per the germline V gene, CDR1 is SEHNR and CDR2 is FQNEAQ (reference sequence). This CDR3 is 17 amino acids long. The CDR3 loop is CASSPRASDRGDTEAFF. In DNA form, the CDR3 reads TGTGCCAGCAGCCCACGGGCTTCGGACAGGGGAGACACTGAAGCTTTCTTT. The variable domain in full, completed from reference TRBV7-9 and TRBJ1-1, reads DTGVSQNPRHKITKRGQNVTFRCDPISEHNRLYWYRQTLGQGPEFLTYFQNEAQLEKSRLLSDRFSAERPKGSFSTLEIQRTEQGDSAMYLCASSPRASDRGDTEAFFGQGTRLTVV.

The chain uses TRBV14 and TRBJ2-1, with 8 nucleotides matching TRBD2. This CDR3 has 13 residues. V was pared by 11 bases and J by 9 bases, with 12 bases of the junction left unmatched. Germline CDR1 reads SGHDN; CDR2 reads FVKESK. The CDR3 region is CASRAGGVPEQFF. The CDR3 nucleotides are TGTGCCTCCAGGGCGGGGGGTGTTCCTGAGCAGTTCTTC.

The CDR3 sequence: CAWSGKQLGEDEQFF. CDR3 nucleotides: TGTGCCTGGAGTGGAAAACAACTAGGAGAGGATGAGCAGTTCTTC. The V call is TRBV30, the J call TRBJ2-1; D possibly corresponds to TRBD2 (5 bases). The CDR3 is 15 residues long. Germline assignment: CDR1 GTSNPN and CDR2 SVGIG (reference sequence). V was pared by 1 base and J by 8 bases, with 18 bases between.

The genes are TRBV5-5 and TRBJ1-4, with 9 bases lining up with TRBD1. CDR3 length: 13 amino acids. Germline V gene lookup returns CDR1 SGHKS and CDR2 YYEKEE (reference sequence). V lost 4 bases, J lost 6 bases, and 1 base stayed unmatched. CDR3 protein: CASSRQGDEKLFF. Written as DNA, the CDR3 is TGTGCCAGCAGCCGACAGGGGGATGAAAAACTGTTTTTT.

The chain has TRBV2 and TRBJ1-6; TRBD1 agrees at 9 bases. Looked up from germline, CDR1 is SNHLY and CDR2 is FYNNEI. The CDR3 totals 16 residues. V shed 8 bases, J shed 9 bases, and the junction held 14 bases outside the gene matches. The CDR3 region is CASVGLGDRVGSPLHF. DNA of the CDR3: TGTGCCAGCGTGGGCTTGGGGGACAGGGTCGGTTCACCCCTCCACTTT.

V and J are TRBV4-1 and TRBJ2-7; TRBD2 aligns across 7 bases. J gave up 9 bases and V 5 bases, and 7 bases lay outside the gene matches. Germline-derived CDR1 and CDR2 are MGHRA and YSYEKL. The CDR3 runs 12 residues. The CDR3 loop reads CASSIIGGGQYF. In DNA, the CDR3 is TGCGCCAGCAGCATTATTGGCGGGGGGCAGTACTTC.

The table lists this clone with a count of one. V usage is TRBV7-2 and J usage is TRBJ1-2, with D possibly being TRBD1 (6 bases). The CDR3 is 15 residues long. Germline CDR1 and CDR2: SGHTA and FQGNSA. The ends were cut back, 5 bases at V and 5 bases at J, with 18 bases in the middle. Here the CDR3 DNA reads TGTGCCAGCAGCCCGAGAGGGGGATGGCCGTATGGCTACACCTTC. It codes for CASSPRGGWPYGYTF.

The CDR3 coding sequence is TGTGCCAGCACTTACCCGCGGGGCGGCCACGAGCAGTACTTC. Translated, it gives CASTYPRGGHEQYF. V gene TRBV6-9 combines with J gene TRBJ2-7, with D possibly TRBD2 on 6 matching bases. V was shortened by 7 bases and J by 5 bases, with 18 bases between the two germline ends. From germline, CDR1 is MNHGY and CDR2 SVAAGI. The CDR3 covers 14 residues.

V usage is TRBV9 and J usage is TRBJ1-2; tentative D call: TRBD1 (5 bases). The CDR3 spans 15 residues. Germline CDR1 and CDR2: SGDLS and YYNGEE. The V and J ends lost 4 bases and 5 bases respectively, with 18 bases between them. CDR3 sequence reads: CASSPKTASLYGYTF. The CDR3 DNA sequence: TGTGCCAGCAGCCCGAAGACAGCTTCCCTTTATGGCTACACCTTC.

The genes are TRBV28 and TRBJ1-2; 8 bases fit TRBD1. Germline-derived CDR1 and CDR2 are MDHEN and SYDVKM. The junction had 8 bases not matched to a gene; V was cut back by 5 bases and J by 12 bases. CDR3 length: 12 residues. The CDR3 nucleotides read TGTGCCAGCAGTCCGGACAGGGTGGCTAACACCTTC. It yields the protein CASSPDRVANTF.